Listed below are T cell receptor beta chains from one sample, sequenced in a study of blood T cells in healthy people across ages. In TCRdb, the 5' RACE reads were re-called with MiXCR into one record per CDR3 protein. The table includes hundreds of thousands of distinct CDR3 sequences, over 40% detected once. Sequencing was performed on blood. These receptors came from an elderly woman in good health. Both conserved end residues are part of each CDR3. A D gene is named only where the DNA matches it firmly. Some rows mark clone size as missing; the rest say once, few, many or name a class of expanded clone.

J gene,V gene,D gene,clone size,CDR3 DNA,CDR3 protein
TRBJ2-5,TRBV25-1,TRBD2,once,TGTGCCAGCAGTTTAGCGGGAGTTTCAGAGACCCAGTACTTC,CASSLAGVSETQYF
TRBJ1-4,TRBV20-1,TRBD1,.,TGCAGTGCTAGTCCGGTTATGGGACAGGGGAAACTGTTTTTT,CSASPVMGQGKLFF
TRBJ2-7,TRBV29-1,TRBD1,.,TGCAGCGTAGATTCCGACAGGGACGAGCAGTACTTC,CSVDSDRDEQYF
TRBJ2-7,TRBV12-3/TRBV12-4,TRBD2,few,TGTGCCAGCAGTAGGACTAGCGGGGCAAACTACGAGCAGTACTTC,CASSRTSGANYEQYF
TRBJ2-7,TRBV10-2,TRBD2,.,TGCGCCAGCAGTGAAGGGACTAGCGGGGGGGCCTACGAGCAGTACTTC,CASSEGTSGGAYEQYF
TRBJ1-1,TRBV29-1,.,.,TGCAGCGCATCACCCAGGGATACTGAAGCTTTCTTT,CSASPRDTEAFF
TRBJ2-2,TRBV7-9,.,.,TGTGCCAGCAGCCCCGGGGCAGGGAACACCGGGGAGCTGTTTTTT,CASSPGAGNTGELFF
TRBJ2-6,TRBV25-1,.,.,TGTGCCAGCAGTTGGAACTCTGGGGCCAACGTCCTGACTTTC,CASSWNSGANVLTF
TRBJ2-4,TRBV5-1,.,once,TGCGCCAGCAGCTTACTAGACAGTGTTAGAGACATTCAGTACTTC,CASSLLDSVRDIQYF
TRBJ2-5,TRBV28,.,.,TGTGCCAGCAGTTTATTGGGCAGTACCCGACAAGAGACCCAGTACTTC,CASSLLGSTRQETQYF
TRBJ1-3,TRBV21-1,.,few,TGTGCCAGCAGCCCGAGGCAGGGAAGATGTGGAAACACCATATATTTT,CASSPRQGRCGNTIYF
TRBJ2-5,TRBV28,.,few,TGTGCCAGCAGAGGGACATCGCAAGAGACCCAGTACTTC,CASRGTSQETQYF
TRBJ2-4,TRBV12-3/TRBV12-4,TRBD2,many,TGTGCCAGCAGTCGGATAGCGGGGGGCAAAGCCAAAAACATTCAGTACTTC,CASSRIAGGKAKNIQYF
TRBJ2-1,TRBV20-1,TRBD1,many,TGCAGTGCGACAGGGGCCTACAATGAGCAGTTCTTC,CSATGAYNEQFF
TRBJ2-1,TRBV7-2,TRBD2,many,TGTGCCAGCAGCTTCCGACTAGCGGTTGAGCAGTTCTTC,CASSFRLAVEQFF
TRBJ2-7,TRBV28,TRBD1,many,TGTGCCAGCAGTCTGGCCGGAACAGGGGGCCACGAGCAGTACTTC,CASSLAGTGGHEQYF
TRBJ2-3,TRBV7-2,TRBD2,.,TGTGCCAGCAGCCGACGTTCTAGCGGTAGCACAGATACGCAGTATTTT,CASSRRSSGSTDTQYF
TRBJ1-2,TRBV5-6,.,few,TGTGCCAGCAGCCTAGGACGGTATAACTATGGCTACACCTTC,CASSLGRYNYGYTF
TRBJ1-5,TRBV6-6,TRBD1,.,TGTGCCAGCAGTTACCTTAGACAGGGGAATCAGCCCCAGCATTTT,CASSYLRQGNQPQHF
TRBJ2-7,TRBV15,.,.,TGTGCCACCAGCATCCGGGACATTTACAATGAGCAGTACTTC,CATSIRDIYNEQYF
TRBJ2-7,TRBV11-2,.,many,TGTGCCAGCAGCTTAAGCCCTAGGGGGATCCAAACTTACGAGCAGTACTTC,CASSLSPRGIQTYEQYF
TRBJ2-2,TRBV3-1,.,few,TGTGCCAGCAGCCAAGATCGAAAAGGGGCATTGAACACCGGGGAGCTGTTTTTT,CASSQDRKGALNTGELFF
TRBJ2-5,TRBV14,.,once,TGTGCCAGCAGCCAAGGACAGGCTCAGACCCAGTACTTC,CASSQGQAQTQYF
TRBJ2-7,TRBV6-5,.,.,TGTGCCGGGCAGGGGGGCTCCTACGAGCAGTACTTC,CAGQGGSYEQYF
TRBJ2-5,TRBV29-1,TRBD1,.,TGCAGCGTGGCCGGGACAGTCCAAGAGACCCAGTACTTC,CSVAGTVQETQYF
TRBJ2-5,TRBV5-1,.,.,TGCGCCAGCAGCGTGGGCGGGTTAAACTACCAAGAGACCCAGTACTTC,CASSVGGLNYQETQYF
TRBJ2-5,TRBV5-1,.,many,TGCGCCAGCAGCTTGGTTCTAGCGCTTGGGGAGACCCAGTACTTC,CASSLVLALGETQYF
TRBJ1-2,TRBV10-3,.,.,TGTGCCATCAGTGGCCCATCGGCAGGTGGCTACACCTTC,CAISGPSAGGYTF
TRBJ2-1,TRBV6-5,.,.,TGTGCCAGCAGTTACGCACCGGTGGGGAATGAGCAGTTCTTC,CASSYAPVGNEQFF
TRBJ2-7,TRBV4-1,TRBD2,.,TGCGCCAGCAGCCAACTTAGCGGGAGGGCCAGGGTAGCCTACAATGAGCAGTACTTC,CASSQLSGRARVAYNEQYF
TRBJ2-3,TRBV28,.,.,TGTGCCACCTCCTCGGGCGTCCAAAGAGATACGCAGTATTTT,CATSSGVQRDTQYF
TRBJ1-6,TRBV12-3/TRBV12-4,.,many,TGTGCCAGCAGTTTATTCAGAATAAATTCACCCCTCCACTTT,CASSLFRINSPLHF
TRBJ1-2,TRBV20-1,.,many,TGCAGTGCTAGGGCCAAACAGGGTTATGGCTACACCTTC,CSARAKQGYGYTF